This entry lists 14 T cell receptor beta chains sequenced from one sample in a study of cytomegalovirus exposure and HLA in healthy donors. The PCR ran on 60 Vbeta and 13 Jbeta primers. Assay: immunoSEQ multiplex PCR; the TCRdb copy retains only in-frame clones and omits some. In the table there are about 140,000 clones, 70% to 85% of which are singletons. The sample was PBMCs. The receptors shown here come from a man in his forties or fifties in good health and CMV-seropositive.

This chain uses TRBV7-9 with TRBJ1-1; 7 bases fit TRBD1. The CDR3 extends over 14 amino acids. With 3 bases clipped from V and 0 bases from J, the junction kept 1 base outside the gene matches. From germline, CDR1 is SEHNR and CDR2 FQNEAQ (reference sequence). CDR3 amino acids: CASSFTGVNTEAFF. The DNA of the CDR3 is TGTGCCAGCAGCTTCACAGGGGTGAACACTGAAGCTTTCTTT.

This clone appeared a single time. The gene calls are TRBV7-8 and TRBJ2-3, with TRBD2 matching over 9 bases. The CDR3 has 16 residues. Looked up from germline, CDR1 is SGHVS and CDR2 is FQNEAQ. After removal of 5 bases from V and 6 bases from J, the junction contained 12 bases not matched to a gene. The CDR3 DNA is TGTGCCAGCAGCGCCCTGGGCGGGGGGGCAGGGGATACGCAGTATTTT. It translates to CASSALGGGAGDTQYF. Full variable domain (rest looked up from reference TRBV7-8 and TRBJ2-3): GAGVSQSPRYKVAKRGQDVALRCDPISGHVSLFWYQQALGQGPEFLTYFQNEAQLDKSGLPSDRFFAERPEGSVSTLKIQRTQQEDSAVYLCASSALGGGAGDTQYFGPGTRLTVL.

The chain joins TRBV2 to TRBJ1-5; D gene uncertain. Trimming stripped 4 bases from V and 4 bases from J, with 11 bases between. The CDR3 has 14 amino acids. Looked up from germline, CDR1 is SNHLY and CDR2 is FYNNEI. The CDR3 DNA follows: TGTGCCAGCAGTGCCTCTACGGGGAATCAGCCCCAGCATTTT. This codes for CASSASTGNQPQHF.

The chain has TRBV5-6 and TRBJ2-5, with 9 nucleotides matching TRBD1. Losses at the gene ends were 2 bases for V and 0 bases for J; bases not matched to a gene: 8. CDR3 size: 17 residues. CDR1 is SGHDT and CDR2 is YYEEEE in the germline V gene. CDR3 sequence (DNA): TGTGCCAGCAGCTTACAGGGGGCGAACCTTTACCAAGAGACCCAGTACTTC. This sequence encodes CASSLQGANLYQETQYF.

J is TRBJ2-5 and V is TRBV2; D not certain. This CDR3 region has 15 residues. From germline, CDR1 is SNHLY and CDR2 FYNNEI. Trimming shortened V by 3 bases and J by 0 bases, and 11 bases separated the two germline ends. The CDR3 nucleotides read TGTGCCAGCAGTGACAACGGAGCGTACCAAGAGACCCAGTACTTC. Amino acids: CASSDNGAYQETQYF.

The chain combines TRBV5-1 with TRBJ2-2, with a tentative D call TRBD2 (5 bases). Looked up from germline, CDR1 is SGHRS and CDR2 is YFSETQ. The CDR3 is made up of 13 amino acids. V gave up 0 bases and J gave up 6 bases, with 6 bases separating them. As DNA, the CDR3 is TGCGCCAGCAGCTTGGGGACTGCCGGGGAGCTGTTTTTT. Translating gives CASSLGTAGELFF.

This clone came up once. The chain joins TRBV7-2 to TRBJ2-3, with D unresolved. Trimming removed 2 bases at V and 1 base at J, with 7 bases between. The CDR3 is 14 amino acids. CDR1 and CDR2 (germline): SGHTA, FQGNSA. CDR3: CTSSLYEGTDTQYF. CDR3 nucleotides: TGTACCAGCAGCTTATACGAGGGCACAGATACGCAGTATTTT.

V gene TRBV27 combines with J gene TRBJ2-7, with a tentative D call TRBD1 (5 bases). Per germline, CDR1 MNHEY and CDR2 SMNVEV (reference sequence). The V end was cut by 1 base, the J end by 0 bases, with 10 bases between. The CDR3 runs 15 residues. The CDR3: CASSLFTGFSYEQYF. CDR3 DNA: TGTGCCAGCAGTTTATTTACAGGATTCTCCTACGAGCAGTACTTC.

This clone is a singleton in its sample. Other DNA sequences in the same sample also yield this CDR3. The chain uses TRBV4-1 and TRBJ2-7; D call uncertain. The CDR3 sequence is 15 residues long. Trimming cost V 0 bases and J 0 bases, with 9 bases left between them. CDR1 is MGHRA and CDR2 is YSYEKL in the germline V gene. The CDR3 region is CASSQERRSSYEQYF. CDR3 sequence (DNA): TGCGCCAGCAGCCAAGAACGCCGGAGCTCCTACGAGCAGTACTTC.

The chain couples TRBV11-3 to TRBJ1-1, with a possible D match to TRBD1 (5 bases). Trimming took 4 bases from V and 0 from J, leaving 12 bases between them. Germline V lookup: CDR1 SGHNT, CDR2 YENEEA. The CDR3 extends over 15 amino acids. The CDR3 DNA is TGTGCCAGCAGCTCCCAGACAGCTTTGAACACTGAAGCTTTCTTT. Amino acid sequence: CASSSQTALNTEAFF.

This sequence joins TRBV5-1 and TRBJ1-1; D might be TRBD1 (5 bases). Germline loops: CDR1 SGHRS, CDR2 YFSETQ. The ends were cut back, 4 bases at V and 5 bases at J, with 21 bases in the middle. This CDR3 region has 16 residues. CDR3 sequence (DNA): TGCGCCAGCAGCCTTCACGGCTCAGGGATCAGAACTGAAGCTTTCTTT. Translation: CASSLHGSGIRTEAFF.

This clone was counted only a few times. V gene TRBV19 combines with J gene TRBJ1-2; 7 nucleotides agree with TRBD1. V shed 9 bases, J shed 4 bases, and the junction held 17 bases outside the gene matches. CDR3 length: 16 amino acids. The germline V gene has CDR1 LNHDA and CDR2 SQIVND (reference sequence). CDR3 bases: TGTGCCAGCCTTTTCCGGACAGGCTATAGTAGCTATGGCTACACCTTC. Protein: CASLFRTGYSSYGYTF.

V usage is TRBV30 and J usage is TRBJ2-7; possible D gene TRBD2, 6 bases. CDR1 GTSNPN and CDR2 SVGIG come from the germline V gene (reference sequence). V lost 4 bases, J lost 0 bases, and 13 bases lay in between. The CDR3 loop spans 14 amino acids. CDR3 protein: CAWTPTGVSYEQYF. The CDR3 DNA is TGTGCCTGGACCCCCACGGGGGTCTCCTACGAGCAGTACTTC.

The J gene is TRBJ2-6, the V gene TRBV4-3; D is uncertain. The V end was cut by 9 bases, the J end by 0 bases, with 6 bases between. This CDR3 is 13 amino acids long. From germline, CDR1 is LGHNA and CDR2 YSLEER. The CDR3 spells CASAISGANVLTF. CDR3 bases: TGCGCCAGTGCGATCTCTGGGGCCAACGTCCTGACTTTC.